This TCR beta chain originates from a study of identical twins. General study points: Model-predicted out-of-frame TCR alpha sharing fell below observed values in monozygotic twins. Out-of-frame alpha sequences common to twins exhibited a surplus of low generation probability.

About this clonotype itself: Antigen specificity is unknown.

The authors used template switching to add a universal primer site and gave cDNA unique molecular identifiers. From the 5' RACE reads, TCRdb called clonotypes with MiXCR, one entry per CDR3 protein. The table has around 1.7 million distinct CDR3 sequences, 32% seen once. Sequenced sample: cord blood. The source is a newborn girl in good health.

This CDR3 reads CSAREPTIIPLEQYF. CDR3 DNA sequence: TGCAGTGCTAGAGAACCGACAATAATCCCCCTAGAGCAGTACTTC. The V gene is TRBV20-1, the J gene TRBJ2-7; D ambiguous. This CDR3 spans 15 amino acids. Trimming removed 0 bases at V and 7 bases at J, with 19 bases between. Germline CDR1 reads DFQATT; CDR2 reads SNEGSKA (reference sequence).